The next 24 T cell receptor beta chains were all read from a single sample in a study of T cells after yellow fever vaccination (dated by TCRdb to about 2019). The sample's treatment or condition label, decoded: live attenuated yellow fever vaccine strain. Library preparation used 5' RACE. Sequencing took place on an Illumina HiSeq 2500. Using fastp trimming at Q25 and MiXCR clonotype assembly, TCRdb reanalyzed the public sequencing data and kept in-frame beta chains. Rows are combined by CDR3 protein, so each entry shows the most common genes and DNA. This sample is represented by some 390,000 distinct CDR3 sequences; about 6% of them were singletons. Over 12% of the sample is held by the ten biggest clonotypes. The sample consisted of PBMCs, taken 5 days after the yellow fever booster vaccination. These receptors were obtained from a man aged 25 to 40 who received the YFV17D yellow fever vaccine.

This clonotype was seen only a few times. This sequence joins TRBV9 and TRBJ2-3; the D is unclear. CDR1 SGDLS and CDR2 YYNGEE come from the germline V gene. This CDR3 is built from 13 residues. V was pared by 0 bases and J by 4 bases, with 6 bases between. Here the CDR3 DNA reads TGTGCCAGCAGCGTAGAATCCGCAGATACGCAGTATTTT. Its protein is CASSVESADTQYF.

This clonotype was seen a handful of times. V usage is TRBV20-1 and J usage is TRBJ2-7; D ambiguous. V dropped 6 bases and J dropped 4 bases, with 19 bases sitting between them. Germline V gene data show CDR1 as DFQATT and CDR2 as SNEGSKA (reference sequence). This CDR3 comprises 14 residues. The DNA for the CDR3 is TGCAGTGCGTACCCCAGGACCACGTATTACGAGCAGTACTTC. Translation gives CSAYPRTTYYEQYF.

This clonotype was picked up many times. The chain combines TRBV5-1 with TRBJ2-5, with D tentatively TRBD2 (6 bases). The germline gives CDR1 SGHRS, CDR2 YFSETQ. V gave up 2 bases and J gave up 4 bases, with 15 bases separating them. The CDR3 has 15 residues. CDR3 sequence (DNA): TGCGCCAGCAGCTTAGGCATCGGGGGTGGAGAGACCCAGTACTTC. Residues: CASSLGIGGGETQYF.

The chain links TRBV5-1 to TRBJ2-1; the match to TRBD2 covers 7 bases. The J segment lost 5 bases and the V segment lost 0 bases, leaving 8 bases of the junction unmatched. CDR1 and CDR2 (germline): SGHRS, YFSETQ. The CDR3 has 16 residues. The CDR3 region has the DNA TGCGCCAGCAGCTTGGTAGGACTAGACATCGACAATGAGCAGTTCTTC. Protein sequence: CASSLVGLDIDNEQFF.

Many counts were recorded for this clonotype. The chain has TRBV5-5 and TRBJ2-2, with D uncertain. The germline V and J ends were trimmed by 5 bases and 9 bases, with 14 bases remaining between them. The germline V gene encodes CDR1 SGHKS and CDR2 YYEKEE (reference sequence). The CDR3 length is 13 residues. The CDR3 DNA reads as TGTGCCAGCAGTACGGTAGAAATCTGGGAGCTGTTTTTT. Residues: CASSTVEIWELFF.

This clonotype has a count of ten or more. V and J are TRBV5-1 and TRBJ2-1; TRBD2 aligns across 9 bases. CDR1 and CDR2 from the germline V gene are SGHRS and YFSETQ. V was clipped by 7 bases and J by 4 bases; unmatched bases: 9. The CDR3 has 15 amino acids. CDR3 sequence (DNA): TGCGCCAGCCGCCCCGCGGGGGGGGCTTACAATGAGCAGTTCTTC. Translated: CASRPAGGAYNEQFF.

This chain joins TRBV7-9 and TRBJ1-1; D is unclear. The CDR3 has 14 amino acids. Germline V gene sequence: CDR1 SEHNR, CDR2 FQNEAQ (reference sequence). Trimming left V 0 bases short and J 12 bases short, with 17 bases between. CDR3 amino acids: CASSLALPLAGTFF. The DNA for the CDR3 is TGTGCCAGCAGCTTAGCTCTCCCCCTAGCGGGAACTTTCTTT.

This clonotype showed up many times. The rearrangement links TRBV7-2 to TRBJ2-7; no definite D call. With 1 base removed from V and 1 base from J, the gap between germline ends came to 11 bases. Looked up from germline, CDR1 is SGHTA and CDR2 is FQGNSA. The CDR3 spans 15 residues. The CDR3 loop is CASSLDRLGSYEQYF. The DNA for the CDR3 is TGTGCCAGCAGCTTAGACAGATTGGGGTCCTACGAGCAGTACTTC.

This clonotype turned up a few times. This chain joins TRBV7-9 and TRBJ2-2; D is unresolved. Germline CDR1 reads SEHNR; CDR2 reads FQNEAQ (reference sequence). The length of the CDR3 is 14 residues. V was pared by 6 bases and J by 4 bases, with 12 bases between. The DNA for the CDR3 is TGTGCCAGCAGGCCTCCCGTTGGCACCGGGGAGCTGTTTTTT. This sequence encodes CASRPPVGTGELFF.

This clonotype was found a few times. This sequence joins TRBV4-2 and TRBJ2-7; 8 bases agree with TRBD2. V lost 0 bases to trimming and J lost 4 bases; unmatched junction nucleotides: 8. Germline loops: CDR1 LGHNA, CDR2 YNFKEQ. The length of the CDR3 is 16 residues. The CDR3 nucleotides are TGTGCCAGCAGCCAAGACCTCTCCACTAGCGGTTACGAGCAGTACTTC. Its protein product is CASSQDLSTSGYEQYF.

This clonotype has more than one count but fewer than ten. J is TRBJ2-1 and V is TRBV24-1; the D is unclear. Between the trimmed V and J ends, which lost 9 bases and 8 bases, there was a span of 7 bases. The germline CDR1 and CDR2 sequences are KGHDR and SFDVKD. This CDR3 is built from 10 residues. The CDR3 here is CATPGDEQFF. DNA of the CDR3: TGTGCCACCCCGGGTGATGAGCAGTTCTTC.

The CDR3 region is CARSVGQGRQETQYF. CDR3 DNA: TGTGCCAGGAGCGTAGGACAGGGCCGCCAAGAGACCCAGTACTTC. The chain links TRBV7-2 to TRBJ2-5; 8 bases map to TRBD1. The V and J ends lost 9 bases and 1 base, in that order; junction bases with no gene match: 10. The CDR3 sequence is 15 residues long. Per the germline V gene, CDR1 is SGHTA and CDR2 is FQGNSA. The complete variable domain, with remaining parts taken from reference TRBV7-2 and TRBJ2-5, reads GAGVSQSPSNKVTEKGKDVELRCDPISGHTALYWYRQSLGQGLEFLIYFQGNSAPDKSGLPSDRFSAERTGGSVSTLTIQRTQQEDSAVYLCARSVGQGRQETQYFGPGTRLLVL.

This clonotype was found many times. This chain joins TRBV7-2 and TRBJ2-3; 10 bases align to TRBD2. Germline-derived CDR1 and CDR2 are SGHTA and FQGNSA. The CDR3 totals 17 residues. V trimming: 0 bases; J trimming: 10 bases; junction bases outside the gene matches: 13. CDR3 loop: CASSLADVAGGAYAQYF. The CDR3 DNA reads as TGTGCCAGCAGCTTAGCCGATGTAGCGGGAGGTGCGTACGCGCAGTATTTT.

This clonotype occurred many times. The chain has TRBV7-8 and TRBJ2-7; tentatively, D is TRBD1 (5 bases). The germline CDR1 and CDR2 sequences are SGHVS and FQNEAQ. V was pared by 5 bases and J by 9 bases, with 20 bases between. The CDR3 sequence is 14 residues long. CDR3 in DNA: TGTGCCAGCAGCCCTTACCGAGCTTGGGGCGGGCAGTACTTC. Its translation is CASSPYRAWGGQYF.

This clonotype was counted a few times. CDR3 DNA: TGCGCCAGCAGCTTGGAAGGGCGCACAGATACGCAGTATTTT. The encoded protein is CASSLEGRTDTQYF. This sequence joins TRBV5-1 and TRBJ2-3; D gene uncertain. CDR1 and CDR2 from the germline V gene are SGHRS and YFSETQ. The germline V and J ends were trimmed by 0 bases and 1 base, with 6 bases remaining between them. The CDR3 is 14 residues long.

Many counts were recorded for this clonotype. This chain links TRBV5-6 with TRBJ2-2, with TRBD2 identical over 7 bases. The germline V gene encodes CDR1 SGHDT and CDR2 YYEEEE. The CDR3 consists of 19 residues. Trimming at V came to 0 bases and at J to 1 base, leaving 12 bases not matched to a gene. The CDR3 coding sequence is TGTGCCAGCAGCTTGGCATGGGTTAGCGGGCTGGAGAACACCGGGGAGCTGTTTTTT. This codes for CASSLAWVSGLENTGELFF.

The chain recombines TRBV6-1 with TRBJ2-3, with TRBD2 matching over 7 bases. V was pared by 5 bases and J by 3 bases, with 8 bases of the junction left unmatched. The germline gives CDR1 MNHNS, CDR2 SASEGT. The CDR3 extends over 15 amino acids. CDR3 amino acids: CASSPPGRGTDTQYF. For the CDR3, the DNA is TGTGCCAGCAGTCCCCCGGGGAGGGGTACAGATACGCAGTATTTT.

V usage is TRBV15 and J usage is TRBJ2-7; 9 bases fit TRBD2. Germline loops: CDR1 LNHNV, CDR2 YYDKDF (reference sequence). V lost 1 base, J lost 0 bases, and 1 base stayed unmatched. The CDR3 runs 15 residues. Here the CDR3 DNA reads TGTGCCACCAGCAGAGGTAGCGGGAGCTCCTACGAGCAGTACTTC. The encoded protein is CATSRGSGSSYEQYF.

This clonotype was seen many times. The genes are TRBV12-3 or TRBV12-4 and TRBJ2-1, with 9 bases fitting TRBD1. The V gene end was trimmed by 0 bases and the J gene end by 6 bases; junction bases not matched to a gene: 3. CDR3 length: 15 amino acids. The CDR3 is CASSLAGQGINEQFF. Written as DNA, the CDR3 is TGTGCCAGCAGTTTAGCGGGACAGGGAATCAATGAGCAGTTCTTC.

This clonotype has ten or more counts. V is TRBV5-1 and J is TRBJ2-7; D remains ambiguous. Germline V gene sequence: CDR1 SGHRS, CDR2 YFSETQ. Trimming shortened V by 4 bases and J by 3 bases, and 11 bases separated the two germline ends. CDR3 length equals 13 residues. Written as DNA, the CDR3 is TGCGCCAGCAGCGTCGGTCCTCGCTACGAGCAGTACTTC. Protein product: CASSVGPRYEQYF.

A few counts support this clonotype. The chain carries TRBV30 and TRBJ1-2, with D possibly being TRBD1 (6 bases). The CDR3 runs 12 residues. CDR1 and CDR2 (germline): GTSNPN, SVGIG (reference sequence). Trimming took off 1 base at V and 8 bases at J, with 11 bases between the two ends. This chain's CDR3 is CAWSGTVRGYTF. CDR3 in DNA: TGTGCCTGGAGTGGGACAGTACGGGGCTACACCTTC.

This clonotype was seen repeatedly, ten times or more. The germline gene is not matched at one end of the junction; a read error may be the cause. CDR3 loop: CASSQDRDGGPETQYF. CDR3 nucleotide sequence: TGTGCCAGCAGTCAAGACCGGGACGGCGGTCCCGAGACCCAGTACTTC. The chain has TRBV3-1 and TRBJ2-5; perhaps D is TRBD1 or TRBD2 (5 bases each). CDR1 LGHDT and CDR2 YNNKEL come from the germline V gene (reference sequence). The CDR3 runs to 16 residues.

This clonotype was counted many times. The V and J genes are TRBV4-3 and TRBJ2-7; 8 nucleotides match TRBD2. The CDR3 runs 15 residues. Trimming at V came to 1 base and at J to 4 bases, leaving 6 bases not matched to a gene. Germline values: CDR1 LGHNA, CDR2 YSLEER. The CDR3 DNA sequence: TGCGCCAGCAGCCAAGGGCCGACTAGCGAGTACGAGCAGTACTTC. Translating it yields CASSQGPTSEYEQYF.

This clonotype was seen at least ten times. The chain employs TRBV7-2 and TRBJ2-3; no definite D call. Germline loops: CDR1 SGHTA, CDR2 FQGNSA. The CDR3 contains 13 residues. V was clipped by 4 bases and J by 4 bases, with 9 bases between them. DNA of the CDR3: TGTGCCAGCAGCTCTTTCGGCTCAGATACGCAGTATTTT. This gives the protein CASSSFGSDTQYF.